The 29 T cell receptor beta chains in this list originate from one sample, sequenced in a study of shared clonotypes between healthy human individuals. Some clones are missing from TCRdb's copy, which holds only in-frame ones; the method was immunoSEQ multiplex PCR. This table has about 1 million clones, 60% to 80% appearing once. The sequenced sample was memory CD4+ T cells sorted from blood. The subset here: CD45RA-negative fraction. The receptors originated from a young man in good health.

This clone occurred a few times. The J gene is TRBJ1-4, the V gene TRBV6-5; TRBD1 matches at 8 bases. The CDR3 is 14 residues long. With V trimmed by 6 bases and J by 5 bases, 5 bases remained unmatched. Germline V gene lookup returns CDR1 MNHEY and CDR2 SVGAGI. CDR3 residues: CASRLDRGNEKLFF. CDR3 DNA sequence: TGTGCCAGCAGACTCGACAGGGGAAATGAAAAACTGTTTTTT.

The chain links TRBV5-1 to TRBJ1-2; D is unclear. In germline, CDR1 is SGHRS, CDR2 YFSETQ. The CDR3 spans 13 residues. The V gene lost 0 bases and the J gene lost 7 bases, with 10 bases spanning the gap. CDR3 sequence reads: CASSLELSGGYTF. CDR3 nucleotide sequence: TGCGCCAGCAGCTTGGAACTGTCGGGTGGCTACACCTTC.

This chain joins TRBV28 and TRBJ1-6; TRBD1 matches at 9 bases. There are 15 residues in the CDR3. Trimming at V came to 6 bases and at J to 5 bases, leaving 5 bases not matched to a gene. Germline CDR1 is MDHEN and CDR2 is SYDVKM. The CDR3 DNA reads TGTGCCAGCAGGTCACAGGGGGCGGATAATTCACCCCTCCACTTT. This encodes CASRSQGADNSPLHF.

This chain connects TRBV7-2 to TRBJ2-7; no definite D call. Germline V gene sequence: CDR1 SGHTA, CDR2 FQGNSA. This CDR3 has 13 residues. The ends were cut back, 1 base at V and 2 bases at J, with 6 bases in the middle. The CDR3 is CASSLGFAYEQYF. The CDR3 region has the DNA TGTGCCAGCAGCTTAGGTTTCGCCTACGAGCAGTACTTC.

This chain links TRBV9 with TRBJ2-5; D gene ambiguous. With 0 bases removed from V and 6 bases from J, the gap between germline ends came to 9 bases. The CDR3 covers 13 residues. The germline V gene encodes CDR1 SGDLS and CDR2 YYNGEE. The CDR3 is CASSVGPDQTQYF. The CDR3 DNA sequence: TGTGCCAGCAGCGTAGGACCCGATCAGACCCAGTACTTC.

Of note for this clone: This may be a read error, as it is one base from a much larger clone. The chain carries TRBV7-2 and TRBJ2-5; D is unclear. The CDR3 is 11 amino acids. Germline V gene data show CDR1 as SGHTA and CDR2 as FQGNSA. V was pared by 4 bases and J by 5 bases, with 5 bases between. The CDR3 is CASSSVETQYF. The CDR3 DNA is TGTGCCAGCAGCTCAGTGGAGACCCAGTACTTC. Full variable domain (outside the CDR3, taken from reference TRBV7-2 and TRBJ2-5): GAGVSQSPSNKVTEKGKDVELRCDPISGHTALYWYRQSLGQGLEFLIYFQGNSAPDKSGLPSDRFSAERTGGSVSTLTIQRTQQEDSAVYLCASSSVETQYFGPGTRLLVL.

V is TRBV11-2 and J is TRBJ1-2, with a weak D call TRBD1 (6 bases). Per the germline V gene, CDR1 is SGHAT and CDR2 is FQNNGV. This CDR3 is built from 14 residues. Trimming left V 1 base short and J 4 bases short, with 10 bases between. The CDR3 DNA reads TGTGCCAGCAGCTTAGGTAGGGGGTCCTATGGCTACACCTTC. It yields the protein CASSLGRGSYGYTF.

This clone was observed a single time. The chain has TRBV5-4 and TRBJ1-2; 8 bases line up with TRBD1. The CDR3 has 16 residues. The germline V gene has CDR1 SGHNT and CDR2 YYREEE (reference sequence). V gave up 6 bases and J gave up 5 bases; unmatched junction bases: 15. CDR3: CASTSPQDRVVYGYTF. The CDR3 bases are TGTGCCAGCACCTCGCCGCAGGACAGGGTGGTGTATGGCTACACCTTC. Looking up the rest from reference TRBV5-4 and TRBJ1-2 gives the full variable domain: ETGVTQSPTHLIKTRGQQVTLRCSSQSGHNTVSWYQQALGQGPQFIFQYYREEENGRGNFPPRFSGLQFPNYSSELNVNALELDDSALYLCASTSPQDRVVYGYTFGSGTRLTVV.

The DNA of the CDR3 is TGTGCCAGCAGCTCCGGGTCCAATGAGCAGTTCTTC. The encoded protein is CASSSGSNEQFF. The chain recombines TRBV7-9 with TRBJ2-1; D uncertain. In germline, CDR1 is SEHNR, CDR2 FQNEAQ (reference sequence). V was cut by 4 bases and J by 6 bases, with 7 bases left in between. The length of the CDR3 is 12 residues.

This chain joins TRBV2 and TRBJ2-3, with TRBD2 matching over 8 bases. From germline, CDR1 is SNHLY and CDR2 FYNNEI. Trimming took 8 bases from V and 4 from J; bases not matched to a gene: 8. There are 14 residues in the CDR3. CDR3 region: CASYGGRLADTQYF. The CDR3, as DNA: TGTGCCAGCTACGGCGGGAGGTTGGCAGATACGCAGTATTTT.

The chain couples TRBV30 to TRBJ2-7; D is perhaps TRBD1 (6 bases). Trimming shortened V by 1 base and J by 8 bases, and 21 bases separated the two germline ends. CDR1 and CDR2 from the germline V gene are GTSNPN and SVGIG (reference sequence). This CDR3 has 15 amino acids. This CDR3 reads CAWSGQMGGTLKQYF. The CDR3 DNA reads TGTGCCTGGAGTGGGCAGATGGGTGGGACACTCAAGCAGTACTTC.

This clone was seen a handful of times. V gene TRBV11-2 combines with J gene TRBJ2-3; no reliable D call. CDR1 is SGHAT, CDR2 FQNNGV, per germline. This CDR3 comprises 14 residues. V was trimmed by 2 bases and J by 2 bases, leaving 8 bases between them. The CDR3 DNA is TGTGCCAGCAGCTTAAATATACTCACAGATACGCAGTATTTT. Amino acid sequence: CASSLNILTDTQYF.

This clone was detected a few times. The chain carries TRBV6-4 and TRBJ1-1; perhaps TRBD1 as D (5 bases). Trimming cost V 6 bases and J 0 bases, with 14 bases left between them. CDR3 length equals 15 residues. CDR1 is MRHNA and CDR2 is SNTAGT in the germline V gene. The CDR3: CASRMTDHMNTEAFF. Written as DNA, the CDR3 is TGTGCCAGCAGGATGACAGACCACATGAACACTGAAGCTTTCTTT.

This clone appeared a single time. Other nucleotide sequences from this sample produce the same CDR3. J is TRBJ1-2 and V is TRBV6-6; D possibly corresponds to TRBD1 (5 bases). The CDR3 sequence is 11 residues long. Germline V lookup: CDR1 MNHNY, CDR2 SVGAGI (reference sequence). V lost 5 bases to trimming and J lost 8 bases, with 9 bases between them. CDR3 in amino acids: CASSLRGGYTF. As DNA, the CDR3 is TGTGCCAGCAGTCTTCGGGGGGGCTACACCTTC.

CDR3 residues: CASSYFSYYGYTF. The CDR3, as DNA: TGTGCCAGCAGTTACTTCTCGTACTATGGCTACACCTTC. The chain is built from TRBV6-5 and TRBJ1-2; D uncertain. Germline-derived CDR1 and CDR2 are MNHEY and SVGAGI. The V end lost 1 base, the J end lost 3 bases, and 6 bases lay between the germline ends. CDR3 length: 13 amino acids.

CDR3 region: CASSIWTSGGVNEQFF. In DNA, the CDR3 is TGTGCCAGTAGTATTTGGACTAGCGGGGGAGTCAATGAGCAGTTCTTC. V is TRBV19 and J is TRBJ2-1; TRBD2 agrees at 13 bases. CDR3 length: 16 residues. With 3 bases clipped from V and 6 bases from J, the junction kept 5 bases outside the gene matches. Germline V CDR1 and CDR2: LNHDA, SQIVND (reference sequence).

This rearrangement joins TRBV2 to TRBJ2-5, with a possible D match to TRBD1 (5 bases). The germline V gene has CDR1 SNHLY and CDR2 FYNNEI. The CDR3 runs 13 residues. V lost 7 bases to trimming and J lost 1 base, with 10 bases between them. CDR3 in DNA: TGTGCCAGCATCAGGGTCCCCCAAGAGACCCAGTACTTC. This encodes CASIRVPQETQYF.

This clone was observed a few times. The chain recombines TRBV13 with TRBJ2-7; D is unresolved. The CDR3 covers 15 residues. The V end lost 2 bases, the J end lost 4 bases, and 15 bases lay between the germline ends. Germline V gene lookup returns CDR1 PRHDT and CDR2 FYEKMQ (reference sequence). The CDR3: CASSLSRPVPYEQYF. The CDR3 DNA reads TGTGCCAGCAGCTTAAGCAGGCCCGTGCCTTACGAGCAGTACTTC. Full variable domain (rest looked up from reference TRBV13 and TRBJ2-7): AAGVIQSPRHLIKEKRETATLKCYPIPRHDTVYWYQQGPGQDPQFLISFYEKMQSDKGSIPDRFSAQQFSDYHSELNMSSLELGDSALYFCASSLSRPVPYEQYFGPGTRLTVT.

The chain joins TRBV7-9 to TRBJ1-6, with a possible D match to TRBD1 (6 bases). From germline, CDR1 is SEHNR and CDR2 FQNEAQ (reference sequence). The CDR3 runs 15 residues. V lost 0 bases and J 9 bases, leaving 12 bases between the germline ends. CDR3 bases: TGTGCCAGCAGCTTAGCCGGAGGGGGGACTTCACCCCTCCACTTT. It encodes CASSLAGGGTSPLHF.

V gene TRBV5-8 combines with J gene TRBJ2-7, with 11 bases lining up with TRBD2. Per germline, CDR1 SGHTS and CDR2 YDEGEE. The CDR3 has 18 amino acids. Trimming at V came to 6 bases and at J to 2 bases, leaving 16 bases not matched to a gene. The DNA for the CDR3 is TGTGCCAGCACTCTTGGCCCCCGGACTAGCGGGTTCCCCTACGAGCAGTACTTC. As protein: CASTLGPRTSGFPYEQYF.

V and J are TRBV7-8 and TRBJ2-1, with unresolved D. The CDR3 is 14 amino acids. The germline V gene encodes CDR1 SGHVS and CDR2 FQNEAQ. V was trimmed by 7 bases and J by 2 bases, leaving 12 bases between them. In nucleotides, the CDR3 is TGTGCCAGCATTGCGGCCGAGGCCTACAATGAGCAGTTCTTC. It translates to CASIAAEAYNEQFF.

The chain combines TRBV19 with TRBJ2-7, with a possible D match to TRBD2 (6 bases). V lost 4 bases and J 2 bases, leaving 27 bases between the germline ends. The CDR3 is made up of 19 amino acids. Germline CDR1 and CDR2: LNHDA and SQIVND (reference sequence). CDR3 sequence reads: CASSTQHASGWRGAYEQYF. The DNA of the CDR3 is TGTGCCAGTAGTACCCAACATGCTTCGGGATGGCGGGGAGCCTACGAGCAGTACTTC.

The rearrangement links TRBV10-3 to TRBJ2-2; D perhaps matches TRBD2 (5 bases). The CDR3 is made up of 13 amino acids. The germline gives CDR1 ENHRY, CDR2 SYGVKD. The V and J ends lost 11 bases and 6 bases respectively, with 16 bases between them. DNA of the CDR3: TGTGCCGTCCACGACGGGGAACCCGGGGAGCTGTTTTTT. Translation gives CAVHDGEPGELFF.

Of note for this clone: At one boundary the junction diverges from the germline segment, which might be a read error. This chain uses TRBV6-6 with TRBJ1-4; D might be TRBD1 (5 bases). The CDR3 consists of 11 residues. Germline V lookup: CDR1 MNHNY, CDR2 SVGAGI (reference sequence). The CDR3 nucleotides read TGTGCCAGCAGTTACTCGAGGGACGTTGTTTTT. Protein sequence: CASSYSRDVVF.

CDR3 DNA: TGTGCCAGCAGCCCAGGGACTGGGTCCCGCGAGCAGTACTTC. Amino acid sequence: CASSPGTGSREQYF. This chain uses TRBV5-6 with TRBJ2-5; maybe TRBD2 (6 bases). The assigned J gene may be wrong: the sequence end matches TRBJ2-7 better. The CDR3 length is 14 residues. Germline CDR1 is SGHDT and CDR2 is YYEEEE.

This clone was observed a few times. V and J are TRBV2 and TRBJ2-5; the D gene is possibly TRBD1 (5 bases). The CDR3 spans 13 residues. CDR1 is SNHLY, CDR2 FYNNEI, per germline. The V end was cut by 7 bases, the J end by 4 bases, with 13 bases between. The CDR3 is CASKKGSGETQYF. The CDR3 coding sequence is TGTGCCAGCAAGAAGGGGTCGGGAGAGACCCAGTACTTC.

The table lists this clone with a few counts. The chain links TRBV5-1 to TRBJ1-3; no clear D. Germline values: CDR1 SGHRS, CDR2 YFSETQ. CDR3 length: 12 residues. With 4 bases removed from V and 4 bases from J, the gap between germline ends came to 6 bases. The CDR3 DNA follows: TGCGCCAGCAGCCCCCCGGGAAACACCATATATTTT. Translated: CASSPPGNTIYF.

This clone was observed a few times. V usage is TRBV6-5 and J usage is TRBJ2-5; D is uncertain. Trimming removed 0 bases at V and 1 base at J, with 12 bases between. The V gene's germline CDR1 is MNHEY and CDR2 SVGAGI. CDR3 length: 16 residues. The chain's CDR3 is CASSYSFSGSQETQYF. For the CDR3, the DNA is TGTGCCAGCAGTTACTCGTTTTCAGGCTCCCAAGAGACCCAGTACTTC.

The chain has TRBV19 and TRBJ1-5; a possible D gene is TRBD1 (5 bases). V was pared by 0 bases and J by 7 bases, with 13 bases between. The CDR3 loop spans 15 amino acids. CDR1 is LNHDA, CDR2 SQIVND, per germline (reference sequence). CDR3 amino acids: CASSIESGLRQPQHF. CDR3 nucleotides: TGTGCCAGTAGTATAGAGTCAGGGTTGAGACAGCCCCAGCATTTT.